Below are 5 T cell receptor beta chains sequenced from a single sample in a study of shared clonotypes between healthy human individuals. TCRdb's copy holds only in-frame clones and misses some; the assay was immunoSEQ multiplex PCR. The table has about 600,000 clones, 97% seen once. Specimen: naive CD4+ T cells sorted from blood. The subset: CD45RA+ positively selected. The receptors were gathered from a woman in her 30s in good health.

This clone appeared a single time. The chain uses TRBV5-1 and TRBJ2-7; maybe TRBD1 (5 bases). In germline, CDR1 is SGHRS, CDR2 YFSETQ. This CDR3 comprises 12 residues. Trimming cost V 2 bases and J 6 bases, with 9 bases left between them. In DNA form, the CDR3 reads TGCGCCAGCAGCTTCCAGGGTTCCGAGCAGTACTTC. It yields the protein CASSFQGSEQYF. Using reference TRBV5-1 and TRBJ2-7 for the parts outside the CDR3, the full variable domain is KAGVTQTPRYLIKTRGQQVTLSCSPISGHRSVSWYQQTPGQGLQFLFEYFSETQRNKGNFPGRFSGRQFSNSRSEMNVSTLELGDSALYLCASSFQGSEQYFGPGTRLTVT.

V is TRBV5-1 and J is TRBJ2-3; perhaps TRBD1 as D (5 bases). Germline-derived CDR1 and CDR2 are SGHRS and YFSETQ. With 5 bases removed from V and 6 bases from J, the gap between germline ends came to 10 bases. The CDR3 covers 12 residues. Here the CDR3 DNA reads TGCGCCAGCAGGATTGGGGCGGATACGCAGTATTTT. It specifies CASRIGADTQYF.

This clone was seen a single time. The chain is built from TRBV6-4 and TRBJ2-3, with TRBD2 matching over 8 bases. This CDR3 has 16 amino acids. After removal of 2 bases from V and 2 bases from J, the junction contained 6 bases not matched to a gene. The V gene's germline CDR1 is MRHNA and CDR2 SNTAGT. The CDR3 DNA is TGTGCCAGCAGTGACCCGGGAGGGGGGCCCACAGATACGCAGTATTTT. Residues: CASSDPGGGPTDTQYF.

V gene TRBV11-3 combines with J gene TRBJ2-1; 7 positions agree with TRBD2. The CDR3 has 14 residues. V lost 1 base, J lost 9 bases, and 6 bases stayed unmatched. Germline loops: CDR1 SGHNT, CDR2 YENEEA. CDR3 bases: TGTGCCAGCAGCTTAGGCGGGAGCTCTAGTGAGCAGTTCTTC. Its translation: CASSLGGSSSEQFF. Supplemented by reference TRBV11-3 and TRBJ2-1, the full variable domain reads EAGVVQSPRYKIIEKKQPVAFWCNPISGHNTLYWYLQNLGQGPELLIRYENEEAVDDSQLPKDRFSAERLKGVDSTLKIQPAELGDSAVYLCASSLGGSSSEQFFGPGTRLTVL.

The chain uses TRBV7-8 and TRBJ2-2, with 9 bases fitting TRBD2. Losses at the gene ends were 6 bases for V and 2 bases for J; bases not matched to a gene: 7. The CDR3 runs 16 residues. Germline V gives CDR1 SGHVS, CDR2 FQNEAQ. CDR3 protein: CASRPPGLANTGELFF. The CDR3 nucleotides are TGTGCCAGCAGACCCCCGGGACTAGCTAACACCGGGGAGCTGTTTTTT.